This is a list of T cell receptor beta chains from one sample in a study of shared clonotypes between healthy human individuals. Profiling relied on immunoSEQ multiplex PCR, and the TCRdb table lists in-frame clones only, not all of them. The sample holds approximately 940,000 clones, 60% to 85% seen once. What was sequenced was memory CD4+ T cells sorted from blood. These receptors all stem from a young man in good health. Both conserved end residues are part of each CDR3. Fields, in order: D gene, V gene, J gene, clone size, CDR3 DNA, CDR3 protein. A D gene is named only where the DNA matches it firmly. Clone size is shown for a subset of rows, as once, few, many or a class of expanded clone.

>-|TRBV27|TRBJ2-7|-
TGTGCCAGCAGTTTCGGGGACCTCAGCTCCTACGAGCAGTACTTC
CASSFGDLSSYEQYF
>TRBD2|TRBV19|TRBJ2-5|-
TGTGCCAGTAGTCGACTAGCGGGAGATGAGACCCAGTACTTC
CASSRLAGDETQYF
>TRBD2|TRBV10-3|TRBJ2-1|once
TGTGCCACCGTAGCGGGAGCGGGTGAGCAGTTCTTC
CATVAGAGEQFF
>-|TRBV7-8|TRBJ2-5|-
TGTGCCAGCAGCCCTCTAGGTGGCAGGGGAGCGGAGACCCAGTACTTC
CASSPLGGRGAETQYF
>-|TRBV6-5|TRBJ1-5|-
TGTGCCAGCAGTTACCTTAGGGGTCAGCCCCAGCATTTT
CASSYLRGQPQHF
>-|TRBV6-1|TRBJ1-2|-
TGTGCCAGCAGCGATTCTAACAAGGGAAACTATGGCTACACCTTC
CASSDSNKGNYGYTF
>TRBD2|TRBV20-1|TRBJ2-7|once
TGCAGTTTAGCGGGAGACCACGAGCAGTACTTC
CSLAGDHEQYF
>-|TRBV11-2|TRBJ2-3|-
TGTGCCAGCAGCTTCTGGGCAGATACGCAGTATTTT
CASSFWADTQYF
>-|TRBV4-3|TRBJ2-5|-
TGCGCCAGCAGCCCCCGAGCAGGGACGTACCAAGAGACCCAGTACTTC
CASSPRAGTYQETQYF
>-|TRBV30|TRBJ2-7|-
TGTGCCTGTGGGGCGGGCTACGAGCAGTACTTC
CACGAGYEQYF
>-|TRBV9|TRBJ1-2|-
TGTGCCAGCAGCGTAGTTGAGGGGAACTATGGCTACACCTTC
CASSVVEGNYGYTF
>-|TRBV6-5|TRBJ1-6|-
TGTGCCAGCAGACCTCCCCCCGATAATTCACCCCTCCACTTT
CASRPPPDNSPLHF
>-|TRBV4-2|TRBJ2-7|-
TGTGCCAGCAGCCAAGGTTCGGACAGTCGCCCCTACGAGCAGTACTTC
CASSQGSDSRPYEQYF
>-|TRBV5-1|TRBJ2-2|-
TGCGCCAGCAGCTTGGGGCGAATGGGTGTCGCCGGGGAGCTGTTTTTT
CASSLGRMGVAGELFF
>-|TRBV11-2|TRBJ2-5|-
TGTGCCAGCAGCCCGGAAACAGGGAGGGAGACCCAGTACTTC
CASSPETGRETQYF
>-|TRBV9|TRBJ2-5|-
TGTGCCAGCAGCGTACTAGGTTTGGGGACCCAGTACTTC
CASSVLGLGTQYF
>-|TRBV25-1|TRBJ1-1|few
TGTGCCAGCAGGGAGAGAAAGGAGACTGAAGCTTTCTTT
CASRERKETEAFF
>-|TRBV4-3|TRBJ1-1|-
TGCGCCAGCAGCCAAGAAACAGGGACCTTCGAAGCTTTCTTT
CASSQETGTFEAFF
>-|TRBV5-5|TRBJ1-6|once
TGTGCCAGCAGCTTTGGCAACAAAGATAATTCACCCCTCCACTTT
CASSFGNKDNSPLHF
>-|TRBV7-9|TRBJ2-6|once
TGTGCCAGCAGCTTGTACAGGGACTCTGGGGCCAACGTCCTGACTTTC
CASSLYRDSGANVLTF
>TRBD2|TRBV19|TRBJ2-2|-
TGTGCCAGTATCAGCGGGGGGTTTACCGGGGAGCTGTTTTTT
CASISGGFTGELFF
>-|TRBV4-3|TRBJ2-1|-
TGCGCCAGCAGTACAGACGGGGCCAATGAGCAGTTCTTC
CASSTDGANEQFF
>-|TRBV28|TRBJ1-4|-
TGTGCCAGCACCGCAACGAGGGGGGGAATTGAAAAACTGTTTTTT
CASTATRGGIEKLFF
>TRBD2|TRBV6-1|TRBJ2-7|-
TGTGCCAGCAGTTTCATAGCGGGGGGAACTTACGAGCAGTACTTC
CASSFIAGGTYEQYF
>TRBD1|TRBV18|TRBJ2-7|few
TGTGCCAGCTCACAGGGACAGGGGGGGAGCTCCTACGAGCAGTACTTC
CASSQGQGGSSYEQYF
>-|TRBV6-5|TRBJ1-6|-
TGTGCCAGCAGTTACTCACAGGGTGTTCCCCTCCACTTT
CASSYSQGVPLHF
>-|TRBV5-4|TRBJ2-3|-
TGTGCCAGCAGCTCCAGGGGTAGCACAGATACGCAGTATTTT
CASSSRGSTDTQYF
>TRBD1|TRBV6-5|TRBJ1-2|-
TGTGCCAGCAGGGAACACGGGACAGGGCATGGCTACACCTTC
CASREHGTGHGYTF
>-|TRBV5-4|TRBJ2-3|-
TGTGCCAGCAGCTTGGACGGGAAGAGCACAGATACGCAGTATTTT
CASSLDGKSTDTQYF
>TRBD2|TRBV28|TRBJ2-7|-
TGTGCCAGCAGCCGGGACGGACTAGCGGGGGAGCAGTACTTC
CASSRDGLAGEQYF
>-|TRBV27|TRBJ2-3|-
TGTGCCAGCAGCACTAGTCGCGGCACAGATACGCAGTATTTT
CASSTSRGTDTQYF
>-|TRBV10-3|TRBJ2-7|-
TGTGCCATCAGTGAAGGGACCCGGCCGCAGTACTTC
CAISEGTRPQYF
>TRBD1|TRBV19|TRBJ1-5|once
TGTGCCAGTAGTACGACAGGGGGCGATAGCAATCAGCCCCAGCATTTT
CASSTTGGDSNQPQHF
>-|TRBV11-3|TRBJ2-3|few
TGTGCCAGCAGCTTAGAAGATACGCAGTATTTT
CASSLEDTQYF
>-|TRBV6-5|TRBJ1-4|-
TGTGCCAGCAGCCGAGGGGTCGGTAATGAAAAACTGTTTTTT
CASSRGVGNEKLFF
>TRBD1|TRBV19|TRBJ1-1|-
TGTGCCATTAAGGACAGGGGAAGGACTGAAGCTTTCTTT
CAIKDRGRTEAFF
>-|TRBV7-2|TRBJ1-4|-
TGTGCCAGCAGCCAAAGTGGGAGAGATAATGAAAAACTGTTTTTT
CASSQSGRDNEKLFF
>TRBD1|TRBV7-2|TRBJ2-2|-
TGTGCCAGCAGCCCTCGACAGGGGCCCTTCACCGGGGAGCTGTTTTTT
CASSPRQGPFTGELFF
>TRBD2|TRBV6-5|TRBJ2-1|-
TGTGCCAGCAGTTCGACTAGCGGATACAATGAGCAGTTCTTC
CASSSTSGYNEQFF
>-|TRBV6-6|TRBJ1-3|-
TGTGCCAGCAGCCCAGGGGCGCAGGATGGAAACACCATATATTTT
CASSPGAQDGNTIYF
>-|TRBV21-1|TRBJ2-3|few
TGTGCCAGGGAGCGGGGGGGCACAGATACGCAGTATTTT
CARERGGTDTQYF
>TRBD2|TRBV11-2|TRBJ2-1|-
TGTGCCAGCAGCTTAGCCTGGACTAGCGGGGGGTCCTACAATGAGCAGTTCTTC
CASSLAWTSGGSYNEQFF
>TRBD1|TRBV14|TRBJ1-1|-
TGTGCCAGCAGCCAAGATCTGGGGGACAGGGGAGGAGCTTTCTTT
CASSQDLGDRGGAFF
>-|TRBV6-5|TRBJ2-7|-
TGTGCCAGCAGTTACTCGGGACTGATCACCTACGAGCAGTACTTC
CASSYSGLITYEQYF
>-|TRBV6-5|TRBJ2-5|-
TGTGCCAGCAGTTACTCGCGGACAGCTATCTGGACCCAGTACTTC
CASSYSRTAIWTQYF
>-|TRBV20-1|TRBJ1-2|-
TGCAGTGCCTCATACAGGGACGGCTACACCTTC
CSASYRDGYTF
>TRBD1|TRBV15|TRBJ2-1|once
TGTGCCACCAGCAGGGTTTGGACAGGGGGGAATGAGCAGTTCTTC
CATSRVWTGGNEQFF